The present T cell receptor beta chain was sequenced within a study of blood T cell repertoires in COVID-19. Study-level background: Italy, Spain and the United States were the sources of the convalescent and acute COVID-19 samples.

Across under 25 US areas, participants ranged in age from 18 to 89 years. Categorization into cohorts depended on clinical history that participants reported. Symptom resolution, clearance, or two negative PCRs marked donors in Cohort 3 as recovered. Germline assignment: CDR1 SEHNR and CDR2 FQNEAQ (reference sequence). Trimming pared 8 bases from V and 2 bases from J, leaving 7 bases between. The CDR3 totals 11 residues. Generated by immunoSEQ multiplex PCR, the TCRdb table keeps only in-frame clones and is missing some. The sample shows under 200,000 clones, approximately 89% of them seen only once. The source of this sequence is a woman aged 18 to 35 who had recovered from COVID-19. The rearrangement uses TRBV7-9 and TRBJ2-7, with unresolved D. The sequenced sample was PBMCs or T cells enriched from blood (not recorded which). The CDR3 spells CASVGAYEQYF. As DNA, the CDR3 is TGTGCCAGCGTGGGCGCCTACGAGCAGTACTTC.